This paragraph reports one T cell receptor beta chain. The data belong to a study of CD8+CD57+ T cells in acquired aplastic anemia. Genomic DNA acted as the template from which TCR beta VDJ combination and CDR3 sequence profiling were carried out. TCRdb analysed the reads with MiXCR anew, one entry per CDR3 protein. The table has about 160,000 distinct CDR3 sequences, approximately 40% seen once. Deletions cut 5 bases from V and 1 base from J, with 20 bases between. The CDR3 extends over 17 amino acids. The V and J genes are TRBV12-3 or TRBV12-4 and TRBJ2-5, with D unresolved. The sequencing input was sorted CD4+, CD8+, or CD8+CD57+ T cells (not recorded which) from PBMCs. This TCR was sampled from a human donor in good health. The CDR3 region has the DNA TGTGCCAGCAGTGAGAGCCCCGGACGAGCACGCCAAGAGACCCAGTACTTC. Its protein product is CASSESPGRARQETQYF.